A single sample is the source of the 20 T cell receptor beta chains below, sequenced in a study of T cells in Graves' hyperthyroidism and ophthalmopathy. The source material, RNA transcripts, was used to amplify TCR beta CDR3 regions. HTBI primers were used for first-round RT-PCR of the TCR CDR3. From the multiplex PCR reads, TCRdb called clonotypes with MiXCR, one entry per CDR3 protein. This table has under 550,000 distinct CDR3 sequences, approximately 20% appearing once. Sequencing used blood. All receptors derive from a man between 40 and 49 years old with Graves' ophthalmopathy.

This clonotype was seen repeatedly, ten times or more. The CDR3 region has the DNA TGTGCCAGCAGCTTCCTCTCCGGGACAGGATCCTACGAGCAGTACTTC. It translates to CASSFLSGTGSYEQYF. The chain links TRBV11-1 to TRBJ2-7; the match to TRBD1 covers 8 bases. The CDR3 is made up of 16 amino acids. Germline-derived CDR1 and CDR2 are SGHAT and FQDESV (reference sequence). The trim removed 3 bases at V and 1 base at J, leaving 8 bases unmatched.

This clonotype was found many times. The chain uses TRBV20-1 and TRBJ2-1; no firm D call. The V gene lost 4 bases and the J gene lost 6 bases, with 10 bases spanning the gap. Per the germline V gene, CDR1 is DFQATT and CDR2 is SNEGSKA (reference sequence). The CDR3 totals 12 residues. The CDR3 nucleotides read TGCAGTGCTAACCATGGCGGCAATGAGCAGTTCTTC. Its protein is CSANHGGNEQFF.

The genes are TRBV7-8 and TRBJ1-5; the D gene is possibly TRBD1 (6 bases). Trimming shortened V by 5 bases and J by 6 bases, and 17 bases separated the two germline ends. The germline CDR1 and CDR2 sequences are SGHVS and FQNEAQ. CDR3 size: 15 residues. The CDR3 protein is CASSPRGGRTQPQHF. The CDR3 DNA sequence: TGTGCCAGCAGCCCACGGGGGGGCAGGACTCAGCCCCAGCATTTT.

This clonotype was detected many times. The chain joins TRBV20-1 to TRBJ2-7, with TRBD1 as a possible D gene (5 bases). This CDR3 has 13 residues. The V end was cut by 6 bases, the J end by 6 bases, with 18 bases between. CDR1 DFQATT and CDR2 SNEGSKA come from the germline V gene (reference sequence). CDR3 sequence: CSAAEMIRGEQYF. The DNA for the CDR3 is TGCAGTGCCGCCGAAATGATTAGGGGCGAGCAGTACTTC.

This clonotype showed up just a few times. The V gene is TRBV18, the J gene TRBJ1-4, with D unresolved. Trimming removed 8 bases from V and 5 bases from J, with 18 bases in between. There are 15 residues in the CDR3. CDR1 and CDR2 (germline): KGHSH, LQKENI. CDR3 in DNA: TGTGCCAGCCCCCCTTCGACGGACGCCAATGAAAAACTGTTTTTT. Translation: CASPPSTDANEKLFF.

V usage is TRBV6-1 and J usage is TRBJ2-6; no firm D call. Germline assignment: CDR1 MNHNS and CDR2 SASEGT. The CDR3 is made up of 15 amino acids. Deletions cut 5 bases from V and 1 base from J, with 9 bases between. The CDR3 sequence is CASSSLRSGANVLTF. The DNA of the CDR3 is TGTGCCAGCAGTTCCCTCCGATCTGGGGCCAACGTCCTGACTTTC.

Details on this clonotype: This may be a read error: a much more frequent sequence differs by one nucleotide. This chain joins TRBV12-3 or TRBV12-4 and TRBJ2-7, with TRBD2 as a possible D gene (7 bases). This CDR3 region has 14 residues. Here the CDR3 DNA reads TGTGCCAGCAGGTCCGGCGGGGGCACCTACAAGCAGTACTTC. Residues: CASRSGGGTYKQYF.

In this sample, this clonotype turned up many times. This chain uses TRBV18 with TRBJ2-7; no reliable D call. The CDR3 extends over 14 amino acids. Deletions cut 4 bases from V and 2 bases from J, with 12 bases between. Germline CDR1 KGHSH, CDR2 LQKENI. The DNA of the CDR3 is TGTGCCAGCTCACATCAGCCAGGCACCTACGAGCAGTACTTC. This sequence encodes CASSHQPGTYEQYF.

This clonotype was seen only a few times. This chain joins TRBV20-1 and TRBJ2-6, with D uncertain. The length of the CDR3 is 17 residues. The V gene's germline CDR1 is DFQATT and CDR2 SNEGSKA (reference sequence). Trimming took off 3 bases at V and 1 base at J, with 16 bases between the two ends. This chain's CDR3 is CSASPRTVLSGANVLTF. The CDR3 bases are TGCAGTGCTAGTCCCAGGACGGTTCTATCTGGGGCCAACGTCCTGACTTTC.

This clonotype was recorded a few times. The chain is built from TRBV5-6 and TRBJ1-1; D is perhaps TRBD1 (6 bases). The CDR3 length is 14 residues. From germline, CDR1 is SGHDT and CDR2 YYEEEE. Trimming took off 3 bases at V and 8 bases at J, with 17 bases between the two ends. CDR3 sequence: CASSSPHRAGEAFF. The CDR3 DNA reads as TGTGCCAGCAGCTCTCCCCACAGGGCGGGGGAAGCTTTCTTT.

This clonotype was counted only a few times. The genes are TRBV11-2 and TRBJ1-1, with 7 nucleotides matching TRBD1. The CDR3 extends over 17 amino acids. The germline V gene encodes CDR1 SGHAT and CDR2 FQNNGV. Germline trimming cut 0 bases from V and 5 bases from J; bases unmatched to any gene: 12. The chain's CDR3 is CASSLDSYRGPRTEAFF. CDR3 nucleotide sequence: TGTGCCAGCAGCTTAGATTCCTACAGGGGCCCCCGAACTGAAGCTTTCTTT.

The chain couples TRBV7-2 to TRBJ2-7, with a weak D call TRBD1 (5 bases). Germline V CDR1 and CDR2: SGHTA, FQGNSA. The CDR3 runs 12 residues. The V gene lost 11 bases and the J gene lost 3 bases, with 14 bases spanning the gap. Here the CDR3 DNA reads TGTGCCTCCCAGCAGGGCCGCTACGAGCAGTACTTC. Its protein product is CASQQGRYEQYF.

This clonotype came up many times. V and J are TRBV7-9 and TRBJ1-5, with D unclear. The CDR3 covers 13 residues. Trimming pared 4 bases from V and 7 bases from J, leaving 11 bases between. The germline CDR1 and CDR2 sequences are SEHNR and FQNEAQ (reference sequence). The CDR3 DNA reads as TGTGCCAGCAGCTCAAATCAAGGACAGCCCCAGCATTTT. Protein sequence: CASSSNQGQPQHF.

This clonotype was recorded many times. V usage is TRBV15 and J usage is TRBJ2-5; 10 positions agree with TRBD2. The CDR3 totals 14 residues. CDR1 and CDR2 from the germline V gene are LNHNV and YYDKDF (reference sequence). V lost 2 bases, J lost 5 bases, and 2 bases stayed unmatched. The CDR3 DNA reads as TGTGCCACCAGCAGATATAGCGGGGGGGAGACCCAGTACTTC. Translating gives CATSRYSGGETQYF.

The table lists this clonotype with many counts. The chain carries TRBV7-8 and TRBJ2-7; 8 nucleotides line up with TRBD2. The V and J ends lost 5 bases and 3 bases, in that order; junction bases with no gene match: 9. Germline V gene data show CDR1 as SGHVS and CDR2 as FQNEAQ. CDR3 length: 15 residues. The CDR3 bases are TGTGCCAGCAGCGCAAGACTAGCGCAAAACTACGAGCAGTACTTC. This codes for CASSARLAQNYEQYF.

This clonotype was observed a handful of times. The chain combines TRBV5-1 with TRBJ1-1; no firm D call. There are 14 residues in the CDR3. Germline CDR1 reads SGHRS; CDR2 reads YFSETQ. Between the trimmed V and J ends, which lost 4 bases and 4 bases, there was a span of 14 bases. The CDR3 DNA follows: TGCGCCAGCAGCCCGCCGGGCAAGGGCACTGAAGCTTTCTTT. It yields the protein CASSPPGKGTEAFF.

The rearrangement uses TRBV10-3 and TRBJ2-3; possible D gene TRBD1, 5 bases. Per germline, CDR1 ENHRY and CDR2 SYGVKD. V was shortened by 2 bases and J by 5 bases, with 11 bases between the two germline ends. This CDR3 comprises 14 residues. The CDR3 coding sequence is TGTGCCATCAGTGAGGAAGGGGCGTTAGATACGCAGTATTTT. It translates to CAISEEGALDTQYF.

The sample holds many counts of this clonotype. This chain connects TRBV7-9 to TRBJ2-7; D is unclear. Trimming left V 1 base short and J 2 bases short, with 9 bases between. Germline lookup yields CDR1 SEHNR and CDR2 FQNEAQ (reference sequence). CDR3 length equals 14 residues. CDR3 nucleotides: TGTGCCAGCAGCTTAGATCAGGCCGCCTACGAGCAGTACTTC. This sequence encodes CASSLDQAAYEQYF.

This clonotype was seen repeatedly, ten times or more. J is TRBJ2-1 and V is TRBV20-1, with 9 positions matching TRBD2. V was pared by 3 bases and J by 6 bases, with 9 bases of the junction left unmatched. The CDR3 extends over 15 amino acids. Germline-derived CDR1 and CDR2 are DFQATT and SNEGSKA (reference sequence). CDR3 coding DNA: TGCAGTGCTAGCGAAGTAGCGGGAGTTCGCAATGAGCAGTTCTTC. Protein: CSASEVAGVRNEQFF.

This clonotype was detected many times. The CDR3 spells CASKATITETQYF. The CDR3 bases are TGTGCCAGCAAGGCGACCATCACGGAGACCCAGTACTTC. The chain employs TRBV2 and TRBJ2-5; D unclear. Germline V gene sequence: CDR1 SNHLY, CDR2 FYNNEI. V was trimmed by 7 bases and J by 5 bases, leaving 14 bases between them. This CDR3 has 13 amino acids.